Each of the 31 T cell receptor beta chains below was sequenced from the same sample in a study of T cells after yellow fever vaccination. TCRdb redid the calling of the 5' RACE reads with MiXCR, one entry per CDR3 protein. Altogether 620,000 or so distinct CDR3 sequences are present, 17% being singletons, with the ten largest covering 17%. The starting material was PBMCs, obtained roughly 5 days after the first yellow fever vaccination. Receptors were obtained from a man in his late teens or twenties who received the YFV17D yellow fever vaccine.

The rearrangement links TRBV12-3 or TRBV12-4 to TRBJ2-1, with TRBD2 matching 8 bases. The V and J ends lost 1 base and 8 bases, in that order; junction bases with no gene match: 13. The CDR3 sequence is 17 residues long. CDR3 sequence: CASSLGLGGGTADEQFF. CDR3 sequence (DNA): TGTGCCAGCAGTTTAGGGTTGGGCGGGGGGACCGCCGATGAGCAGTTCTTC.

This chain connects TRBV27 to TRBJ1-1; D ambiguous. The CDR3 has 16 residues. Trimming shortened V by 5 bases and J by 6 bases, and 22 bases separated the two germline ends. Germline V CDR1 and CDR2: MNHEY, SMNVEV (reference sequence). Written as DNA, the CDR3 is TGTGCCAGCAGTGGGGTTTGGAGGCGCCGCCCCTCTGAAGCTTTCTTT. Translated: CASSGVWRRRPSEAFF.

This clonotype has more than one count but fewer than ten. The CDR3 region has the DNA TGTGCCAGCAGTAATAGCCTAGCGGGGGGCTCTGGAGAGTTCTTC. Protein sequence: CASSNSLAGGSGEFF. This chain uses TRBV12-3 or TRBV12-4 with TRBJ2-1; TRBD2 matches 11 bases. Unmatched junction bases numbered 14, after V lost 5 bases and J lost 14 bases. The CDR3 has 15 amino acids.

This clonotype occurred a few times. This chain links TRBV12-3 or TRBV12-4 with TRBJ2-4; 7 bases are a match to TRBD1. CDR3 length: 15 amino acids. Germline trimming cut 6 bases from V and 6 bases from J; bases unmatched to any gene: 11. Written as DNA, the CDR3 is TGTGCCAGCAGAGCCCCCGGGACAGCACTAAACATTCAGTACTTC. Amino acid sequence: CASRAPGTALNIQYF.

This clonotype was counted only a few times. The gene calls are TRBV7-2 and TRBJ1-6; D gene uncertain. Trimming removed 5 bases from V and 7 bases from J, with 12 bases in between. Germline values: CDR1 SGHTA, CDR2 FQGNSA. The length of the CDR3 is 14 residues. The CDR3 is CASSPTLGNSPLHF. CDR3 nucleotide sequence: TGTGCCAGCAGCCCGACCTTAGGCAATTCACCCCTCCACTTT. The full variable domain, rest sourced from reference TRBV7-2 and TRBJ1-6, is GAGVSQSPSNKVTEKGKDVELRCDPISGHTALYWYRQSLGQGLEFLIYFQGNSAPDKSGLPSDRFSAERTGGSVSTLTIQRTQQEDSAVYLCASSPTLGNSPLHFGNGTRLTVT.

This chain uses TRBV12-3 or TRBV12-4 with TRBJ1-2; unclear D gene. V was clipped by 7 bases and J by 5 bases, with 11 bases between them. This CDR3 comprises 12 residues. The CDR3 DNA follows: TGTGCCAGCACCATGGGCCCATATGGCTACACCTTC. As protein: CASTMGPYGYTF.

This clonotype was counted a few times. The chain joins TRBV4-1 to TRBJ2-7, with TRBD2 matching over 7 bases. The trim removed 0 bases at V and 6 bases at J, leaving 8 bases unmatched. CDR1 is MGHRA, CDR2 YSYEKL, per germline. The CDR3 extends over 15 amino acids. The CDR3 reads CASSQDTFGGSEQYV. The CDR3 DNA reads as TGCGCCAGCAGCCAAGATACATTCGGGGGGAGCGAGCAGTACGTC.

This clonotype was found a few times. The chain has TRBV4-1 and TRBJ2-3, with D perhaps TRBD2 (5 bases). Germline CDR1 is MGHRA and CDR2 is YSYEKL. Trimming took 4 bases from V and 10 from J, leaving 12 bases between them. This CDR3 has 12 amino acids. CDR3 sequence: CASSPKGVAQYF. The CDR3 nucleotides read TGCGCCAGCAGCCCCAAGGGAGTCGCGCAGTATTTT.

This clonotype was found many times. The chain links TRBV4-3 to TRBJ2-7; 10 bases map to TRBD1. The CDR3 loop spans 17 amino acids. Looked up from germline, CDR1 is LGHNA and CDR2 is YSLEER. Trimming took 2 bases from V and 5 from J; bases not matched to a gene: 12. The chain's CDR3 is CASSQYGPGQGTHEQYF. Written as DNA, the CDR3 is TGCGCCAGCAGCCAATACGGTCCGGGACAGGGGACCCACGAGCAGTACTTC.

V is TRBV2 and J is TRBJ1-1; D gene ambiguous. This CDR3 has 14 residues. Germline CDR1 is SNHLY and CDR2 is FYNNEI. Trimming removed 5 bases at V and 2 bases at J, with 12 bases between. Written as DNA, the CDR3 is TGTGCCAGCAGTCAATCAACGGTTAACACTGAAGCTTTCTTT. Translating it yields CASSQSTVNTEAFF.

This clonotype was seen only a few times. The chain couples TRBV29-1 to TRBJ2-1; unclear D gene. CDR3 length: 14 amino acids. V lost 0 bases to trimming and J lost 10 bases, with 16 bases between them. Germline V gene lookup returns CDR1 SQVTM and CDR2 ANQGSEA. The chain's CDR3 is CSVEEVLTSREQFF. Written as DNA, the CDR3 is TGCAGCGTTGAAGAGGTCCTTACAAGCAGGGAGCAGTTCTTC.

The V and J genes are TRBV7-9 and TRBJ1-1, with D possibly matching TRBD1 (5 bases). Germline CDR1 is SEHNR and CDR2 is FQNEAQ (reference sequence). V shed 5 bases and J shed 11 bases, with 18 bases lying between them. This CDR3 contains 13 residues. In DNA, the CDR3 is TGTGCCAGCAGCCAAACGGGACCCCCGGCTGCTTTCTTT. This gives the protein CASSQTGPPAAFF.

This clonotype was detected ten times or more. V gene TRBV12-3 or TRBV12-4 combines with J gene TRBJ1-1; D is possibly TRBD1 (6 bases). The CDR3 has 18 residues. V was cut by 7 bases and J by 0 bases, with 24 bases left in between. CDR3 region: CASTYGVNRVGMNTEAFF. The CDR3 DNA sequence: TGTGCCAGCACTTATGGGGTAAACAGGGTGGGGATGAACACTGAAGCTTTCTTT.

This clonotype occurred a few times. This sequence joins TRBV28 and TRBJ2-2; D may be TRBD1 (6 bases). CDR1 MDHEN and CDR2 SYDVKM come from the germline V gene. The length of the CDR3 is 17 residues. Trimming removed 2 bases from V and 0 bases from J, with 13 bases in between. CDR3: CASSLKWWTANTGELFF. In DNA, the CDR3 is TGTGCCAGCAGTTTAAAGTGGTGGACAGCGAACACCGGGGAGCTGTTTTTT.

This clonotype was found many times. CDR3 nucleotide sequence: TGTGCCATCAGTGAGTCGGGCGGAGGGTACACTGAAGCTTTCTTT. Its protein is CAISESGGGYTEAFF. The chain couples TRBV10-3 to TRBJ1-1; D remains ambiguous. Trimming removed 0 bases from V and 3 bases from J, with 11 bases in between. CDR1 and CDR2 (germline): ENHRY, SYGVKD. This CDR3 comprises 15 residues.

This clonotype was recorded a few times. The CDR3 DNA sequence: TGTGCCAGCAGCCAAGAGGGGGCGCGGGGCTACACCTTC. Protein: CASSQEGARGYTF. The chain uses TRBV3-1 and TRBJ1-2; possible D gene TRBD1, 6 bases. The V end was cut by 0 bases, the J end by 8 bases, with 10 bases between. CDR3 size: 13 residues. Germline assignment: CDR1 LGHDT and CDR2 YNNKEL (reference sequence). Variable domain in full (rest from reference TRBV3-1 and TRBJ1-2): DTAVSQTPKYLVTQMGNDKSIKCEQNLGHDTMYWYKQDSKKFLKIMFSYNNKELIINETVPNRFSPKSPDKAHLNLHINSLELGDSAVYFCASSQEGARGYTFGSGTRLTVV.

The V call is TRBV6-1, the J call TRBJ2-4; D is perhaps TRBD1 (7 bases). The CDR3 has 15 residues. The V gene's germline CDR1 is MNHNS and CDR2 SASEGT. The V end lost 11 bases, the J end lost 0 bases, and 17 bases lay between the germline ends. For the CDR3, the DNA is TGTGCCGTGGAGGGGGCAAGTGGAGCCAAAAACATTCAGTACTTC. Its translation: CAVEGASGAKNIQYF.

The V gene is TRBV4-3, the J gene TRBJ2-2; D possibly uses TRBD1 or TRBD2 (5 bases each). The germline V gene encodes CDR1 LGHNA and CDR2 YSLEER. V was cut by 0 bases and J by 0 bases, with 8 bases left in between. The CDR3 covers 16 residues. The CDR3 sequence: CASSQDWGSNTGELFF. The CDR3, as DNA: TGCGCCAGCAGCCAAGATTGGGGGTCGAACACCGGGGAGCTGTTTTTT.

This clonotype was detected only a few times. The chain recombines TRBV7-2 with TRBJ2-1; D possibly corresponds to TRBD2 (5 bases). Germline V lookup: CDR1 SGHTA, CDR2 FQGNSA. V dropped 3 bases and J dropped 9 bases, with 18 bases sitting between them. The CDR3 has 15 residues. The CDR3 is CASSFLSLAGGEQFF. The CDR3, as DNA: TGTGCCAGCAGCTTTCTCAGTCTAGCTGGCGGTGAGCAGTTCTTC.

This clonotype was counted many times. The chain recombines TRBV4-2 with TRBJ2-5, with 11 nucleotides matching TRBD2. The junction had 7 bases not matched to a gene; V was cut back by 4 bases and J by 9 bases. The germline CDR1 and CDR2 sequences are LGHNA and YNFKEQ. The CDR3 spans 14 residues. The CDR3: CASSPGTSGVSQYF. CDR3 DNA sequence: TGTGCCAGCAGCCCCGGGACTAGCGGTGTTTCCCAGTACTTC.

The gene calls are TRBV5-1 and TRBJ2-2; maybe TRBD2 (6 bases). CDR1 SGHRS and CDR2 YFSETQ come from the germline V gene. V was shortened by 0 bases and J by 5 bases, with 11 bases between the two germline ends. The CDR3 is 15 residues long. Here the CDR3 reads CASSLALARTGELFF. The CDR3, as DNA: TGCGCCAGCAGCTTGGCCCTAGCGAGAACCGGGGAGCTGTTTTTT.

This clonotype was picked up a small number of times. The chain employs TRBV2 and TRBJ1-3, with a tentative D call TRBD1 (6 bases). Germline CDR1 reads SNHLY; CDR2 reads FYNNEI. V was trimmed by 6 bases and J by 0 bases, leaving 12 bases between them. The CDR3 is 15 amino acids. The CDR3 here is CASSQGTYSGNTIYF. The CDR3 coding sequence is TGTGCCAGCAGCCAAGGGACATACTCTGGAAACACCATATATTTT.

The sample holds a few counts of this clonotype. The V call is TRBV7-9, the J call TRBJ2-7; TRBD1 might be the D (5 bases). V lost 6 bases to trimming and J lost 6 bases, with 12 bases between them. The CDR3 consists of 12 residues. Germline CDR1 SEHNR, CDR2 FQNEAQ (reference sequence). CDR3 amino acids: CASSDSPAEQYF. The CDR3 region has the DNA TGTGCCAGCAGTGACAGCCCCGCCGAGCAGTACTTC.

The chain employs TRBV7-9 and TRBJ1-5, with D hard to call. Trimming removed 0 bases at V and 11 bases at J, with 5 bases between. The CDR3 covers 11 residues. The germline gives CDR1 SEHNR, CDR2 FQNEAQ (reference sequence). The DNA of the CDR3 is TGTGCCAGCAGCTTAGCTGGGACCCAGCATTTT. The encoded protein is CASSLAGTQHF.

There are a few counts of this clonotype. The gene calls are TRBV6-2 or TRBV6-3 and TRBJ1-1; 7 bases are shared with TRBD1. The CDR3 runs to 15 residues. V gave up 5 bases and J gave up 0 bases; unmatched junction bases: 6. Germline values: CDR1 MNHEY, CDR2 SVGEGT. The CDR3 coding sequence is TGTGCCAGCAGTCCCCGACAGGGCGTGAACACTGAAGCTTTCTTT. Residues: CASSPRQGVNTEAFF.

This clonotype occurred a few times. This chain joins TRBV5-1 and TRBJ2-1, with D possibly being TRBD2 (6 bases). Germline V lookup: CDR1 SGHRS, CDR2 YFSETQ. This CDR3 is built from 14 residues. Trimming pared 5 bases from V and 4 bases from J, leaving 13 bases between. The CDR3 protein is CASRNTGGYNEQFF. CDR3 DNA: TGCGCCAGCAGAAACACCGGGGGATACAATGAGCAGTTCTTC.

The chain links TRBV20-1 to TRBJ2-1; D gene uncertain. This CDR3 is built from 10 residues. The germline gives CDR1 DFQATT, CDR2 SNEGSKA (reference sequence). V was cut by 5 bases and J by 9 bases, with 8 bases left in between. CDR3 sequence reads: CSAFLAEQFF. The CDR3 coding sequence is TGCAGTGCTTTTTTGGCTGAGCAGTTCTTC.

V gene TRBV7-3 combines with J gene TRBJ1-3; D is uncertain. CDR1 is SGHTA, CDR2 FQGTGA, per germline. This CDR3 contains 13 residues. Trimming took off 5 bases at V and 8 bases at J, with 13 bases between the two ends. The CDR3 DNA reads as TGTGCCAGCAGCCTATTTGGCGGGGACACCATATATTTT. Protein sequence: CASSLFGGDTIYF. Drawing the rest from reference TRBV7-3 and TRBJ1-3, the complete variable domain is GAGVSQTPSNKVTEKGKYVELRCDPISGHTALYWYRQSLGQGPEFLIYFQGTGAADDSGLPNDRFFAVRPEGSVSTLKIQRTERGDSAVYLCASSLFGGDTIYFGEGSWLTVV.

The J gene is TRBJ1-2, the V gene TRBV4-3, with D unresolved. There are 16 residues in the CDR3. V lost 0 bases and J 4 bases, leaving 15 bases between the germline ends. The germline gives CDR1 LGHNA, CDR2 YSLEER. DNA of the CDR3: TGCGCCAGCAGCCAAGAATCCAGAAGTAGCCGCTATGGCTACACCTTC. This encodes CASSQESRSSRYGYTF.

This clonotype appeared a few times. This chain joins TRBV20-1 and TRBJ2-5; 11 bases align to TRBD2. In germline, CDR1 is DFQATT, CDR2 SNEGSKA (reference sequence). V dropped 5 bases and J dropped 5; count of bases not matched to a gene: 10. This CDR3 region has 15 residues. The CDR3 nucleotides read TGCAGTGCTGGGCCTAGCGGGGGGCCCCAGGAGACCCAGTACTTC. The encoded protein is CSAGPSGGPQETQYF.

The genes are TRBV5-4 and TRBJ2-7; a possible D gene is TRBD2 (6 bases). This CDR3 has 15 amino acids. V lost 4 bases and J 4 bases, leaving 18 bases between the germline ends. Germline CDR1 reads SGHNT; CDR2 reads YYREEE (reference sequence). As DNA, the CDR3 is TGTGCCAGCAGCGCGGCGAGGGACTTGAGTTACGAGCAGTACTTC. Protein sequence: CASSAARDLSYEQYF.